This TCR beta chain comes out of a study of cytomegalovirus exposure and HLA in healthy donors. Points from the study as a whole: Confirmation in vitro established that a few CMV-associated chains were specific for CMV antigens. No immune exposure information besides CMV serostatus was available. A previous analysis found most TCR beta V segments productive roughly 87% or roughly 30% of the time.

Only one count was recorded for this clone. Antigen unknown. J was trimmed by 5 bases and V by 4 bases; bases with no gene match: 3. CDR3 length equals 13 residues. Germline CDR1 and CDR2: SNHLY and FYNNEI. With 60 Vbeta and 13 Jbeta primers, the PCR was carried out. Authors' analysis steps: As a later analysis found, there were 70 million to 100 million unique TCR beta chains, of which roughly 11 million were shared. Clones were sequenced by immunoSEQ multiplex PCR, and TCRdb holds only the in-frame ones, with some missing. For V, J and clone size, that table is used; D and trimming come from the DNA. The sample consists of roughly 190,000 clones, about 80% of them appearing once.

The source material was PBMCs. The source is a woman between 45 and 65 years old in good health and CMV-seropositive. This chain joins TRBV2 and TRBJ2-3, with TRBD2 matching over 7 bases. This chain's CDR3 is CASSGGGGDTQYF. The CDR3 coding sequence is TGTGCCAGCAGTGGTGGGGGGGGAGATACGCAGTATTTT. Complete variable domain (other parts from reference TRBV2 and TRBJ2-3): EPEVTQTPSHQVTQMGQEVILRCVPISNHLYFYWYRQILGQKVEFLVSFYNNEISEKSEIFDDQFSVERPDGSNFTLKIRSTKLEDSAMYFCASSGGGGDTQYFGPGTRLTVL.